This TCR beta chain was identified during a study of blood T cell repertoires in COVID-19. Background on the study: COVID-19 samples from acute and convalescent phases originated in the United States, Italy and Spain.

Per the original data handling: Using reference gene primer amplification, nucleated cell counts were estimated. The table came from immunoSEQ multiplex PCR; TCRdb's copy has only in-frame clones and leaves some out. V and J calls and clone size are given by that table; D and trimming were obtained from the DNA. Of fewer than 200,000 clones listed, more than 75% are singletons. CDR1 and CDR2 from the germline V gene are MNHEY and SVGAGI. The junction had 2 bases not matched to a gene; V was cut back by 4 bases and J by 4 bases. This CDR3 contains 14 residues. The chain uses TRBV6-5 and TRBJ1-1; TRBD1 aligns across 11 bases. This TCR was sampled from a middle-aged man with active or convalescent COVID-19. The source material was peripheral blood. The CDR3 nucleotides are TGTGCCAGCAGTTGGGACAGGGGGAGCACTGAAGCTTTCTTT. It specifies CASSWDRGSTEAFF.